One and the same sample provided the 22 T cell receptor beta chains below, sequenced in a study of somatic mutations in cytotoxic T cells in rheumatoid arthritis. Method: immunoSEQ multiplex PCR; TCRdb's copy keeps in-frame clones and lacks some. The sample lists roughly 14,000 clones; roughly 80% were seen once. Sequencing input: CD8+ T cells sorted from blood. These TCRs come from an adult with rheumatoid arthritis.

V gene TRBV29-1 combines with J gene TRBJ2-3; TRBD1 agrees at 8 bases. The V gene's germline CDR1 is SQVTM and CDR2 ANQGSEA. J lost 2 bases, V lost 0 bases, and 7 bases had no gene match. CDR3 length: 16 residues. CDR3 DNA sequence: TGCAGCGTTGAAGACCCCGGGACAGGCCTCACAGATACGCAGTATTTT. As protein: CSVEDPGTGLTDTQYF.

This clone was detected only once. The genes are TRBV27 and TRBJ2-1; no clear D gene. Germline CDR1 and CDR2: MNHEY and SMNVEV (reference sequence). This CDR3 region has 14 residues. V lost 4 bases and J lost 0, with 7 bases in between. CDR3: CASSSASSYNEQFF. In DNA form, the CDR3 reads TGTGCCAGCAGTTCAGCGAGCTCCTACAATGAGCAGTTCTTC.

This chain connects TRBV11-2 to TRBJ2-2, with 11 bases that match TRBD2. J gave up 6 bases and V 5 bases, and 5 bases lay outside the gene matches. Germline CDR1 and CDR2: SGHAT and FQNNGV. This CDR3 is built from 15 residues. The CDR3 nucleotides are TGTGCCAGCAGCCCCTGGACTAGCGGGTCCGGGGAGCTGTTTTTT. It codes for CASSPWTSGSGELFF. The whole variable domain, remainder taken from reference TRBV11-2 and TRBJ2-2, is EAGVAQSPRYKIIEKRQSVAFWCNPISGHATLYWYQQILGQGPKLLIQFQNNGVVDDSQLPKDRFSAERLKGVDSTLKIQPAKLEDSAVYLCASSPWTSGSGELFFGEGSRLTVL.

The chain combines TRBV5-6 with TRBJ1-5; D is uncertain. Germline CDR1 SGHDT, CDR2 YYEEEE. The V end was cut by 2 bases, the J end by 6 bases, with 9 bases between. The CDR3 covers 13 residues. CDR3 amino acids: CASSFGNGQPQHF. The CDR3 nucleotides are TGTGCCAGCAGCTTCGGGAATGGTCAGCCCCAGCATTTT.

V is TRBV9 and J is TRBJ2-2, with a weak D call TRBD1 (6 bases). This CDR3 spans 16 amino acids. With 5 bases removed from V and 1 base from J, the gap between germline ends came to 15 bases. CDR1 is SGDLS, CDR2 YYNGEE, per germline. This CDR3 is CASSLTGHLNTGELFF. In DNA form, the CDR3 reads TGTGCCAGCAGTTTAACGGGACATCTGAACACCGGGGAGCTGTTTTTT. Complete variable domain (other parts from reference TRBV9 and TRBJ2-2): DSGVTQTPKHLITATGQRVTLRCSPRSGDLSVYWYQQSLDQGLQFLIQYYNGEERAKGNILERFSAQQFPDLHSELNLSSLELGDSALYFCASSLTGHLNTGELFFGEGSRLTVL.

This clone was seen only once. This sequence joins TRBV7-8 and TRBJ1-5; possible D gene TRBD1, 6 bases. CDR1 is SGHVS and CDR2 is FQNEAQ in the germline V gene. This CDR3 contains 17 residues. V was pared by 2 bases and J by 4 bases, with 18 bases between. CDR3 residues: CASSLRVKQGSNQPQHF. As DNA, the CDR3 is TGTGCCAGCAGCTTACGAGTCAAACAGGGATCTAATCAGCCCCAGCATTTT.

The chain links TRBV4-1 to TRBJ2-7, with 7 bases lining up with TRBD2. J lost 0 bases, V lost 1 base, and 6 bases had no gene match. The CDR3 runs to 16 residues. The germline gives CDR1 MGHRA, CDR2 YSYEKL. The CDR3 protein is CASSQVGTTISYEQYF. The CDR3 DNA follows: TGCGCCAGCAGCCAAGTCGGGACTACCATCTCCTACGAGCAGTACTTC.

The genes are TRBV10-3 and TRBJ1-5, with a possible D match to TRBD1 (6 bases). Germline loops: CDR1 ENHRY, CDR2 SYGVKD. V was clipped by 3 bases and J by 9 bases, with 18 bases between them. The CDR3 length is 15 residues. CDR3 protein: CAISEKGQGRMPQHF. In DNA, the CDR3 is TGTGCCATCAGTGAAAAGGGGCAGGGGCGCATGCCCCAGCATTTT.

The chain carries TRBV9 and TRBJ2-1; 14 bases line up with TRBD2. This CDR3 contains 21 residues. Germline trimming cut 0 bases from V and 0 bases from J; bases unmatched to any gene: 11. CDR1 is SGDLS, CDR2 YYNGEE, per germline. DNA of the CDR3: TGTGCCAGCAGCGTAGTCCCACGACTAGCGGGGGGGAAAAGCTCCTACAATGAGCAGTTCTTC. This translates into CASSVVPRLAGGKSSYNEQFF.

In this sample, this clone turned up a few times. The rearrangement uses TRBV27 and TRBJ2-7; D is perhaps TRBD2 (5 bases). CDR3 length: 13 residues. V gave up 4 bases and J gave up 6 bases, with 13 bases separating them. Germline assignment: CDR1 MNHEY and CDR2 SMNVEV (reference sequence). The CDR3 sequence: CASSSLLGFEQYV. The CDR3 nucleotides are TGTGCCAGCAGTTCCCTACTAGGCTTCGAGCAGTACGTC.

This clone counts as medium-sized (0.01 to 0.1%). The V and J genes are TRBV5-1 and TRBJ1-2; TRBD1 aligns across 7 bases. V was clipped by 4 bases and J by 3 bases; unmatched bases: 12. Germline V lookup: CDR1 SGHRS, CDR2 YFSETQ. The CDR3 loop spans 16 amino acids. The CDR3 DNA reads as TGCGCCAGCAGCGCCCCATCTACAGGGGTGCACTATGGCTACACCTTC. Translation gives CASSAPSTGVHYGYTF.

In DNA, the CDR3 is TGTGCCAGCAGCGGGATCGGGGTATCGGCTGAAGCTTTCTTT. Amino acid sequence: CASSGIGVSAEAFF. This chain links TRBV9 with TRBJ1-1; D is unresolved. The CDR3 loop spans 14 amino acids. From germline, CDR1 is SGDLS and CDR2 YYNGEE. V was cut by 3 bases and J by 6 bases, with 15 bases left in between.

This sequence joins TRBV9 and TRBJ2-7; 8 bases align to TRBD1. CDR3 length: 15 residues. Germline V gene sequence: CDR1 SGDLS, CDR2 YYNGEE. V dropped 2 bases and J dropped 3; count of bases not matched to a gene: 7. The CDR3 loop reads CASSVNPGQDYEQYF. CDR3 DNA sequence: TGTGCCAGCAGCGTTAATCCGGGACAGGACTACGAGCAGTACTTC.

V usage is TRBV5-1 and J usage is TRBJ1-1; 7 bases line up with TRBD1. V lost 0 bases and J lost 0; bases outside the gene matches: 8. CDR1 and CDR2 (germline): SGHRS, YFSETQ. This CDR3 spans 17 amino acids. As DNA, the CDR3 is TGCGCCAGCAGCTTGGGGTGGACAGGCGTTATGAACACTGAAGCTTTCTTT. Translating it yields CASSLGWTGVMNTEAFF.

This sequence joins TRBV9 and TRBJ1-2; D unclear. The CDR3 contains 14 residues. V was cut by 4 bases and J by 1 base, with 11 bases left in between. Germline CDR1 reads SGDLS; CDR2 reads YYNGEE. The CDR3 sequence is CASSSESYNYGYTF. The DNA of the CDR3 is TGTGCCAGCAGCTCAGAATCATATAACTATGGCTACACCTTC.

The chain employs TRBV11-2 and TRBJ2-3; maybe TRBD1 (6 bases). V lost 1 base and J lost 2, with 10 bases in between. CDR1 is SGHAT, CDR2 FQNNGV, per germline. This CDR3 has 15 amino acids. CDR3 sequence: CASSLGAGDTDTQYF. The CDR3 coding sequence is TGTGCCAGCAGCTTAGGAGCAGGGGACACAGATACGCAGTATTTT.

The V call is TRBV5-1, the J call TRBJ2-3, with 10 bases lining up with TRBD2. Germline lookup yields CDR1 SGHRS and CDR2 YFSETQ. With V trimmed by 4 bases and J by 6 bases, 8 bases remained unmatched. The CDR3 loop spans 15 amino acids. The CDR3 reads CASSDFERGGDTQYF. The DNA for the CDR3 is TGCGCCAGCAGCGACTTCGAGCGGGGGGGGGATACGCAGTATTTT. Looking up the rest from reference TRBV5-1 and TRBJ2-3 gives the full variable domain: KAGVTQTPRYLIKTRGQQVTLSCSPISGHRSVSWYQQTPGQGLQFLFEYFSETQRNKGNFPGRFSGRQFSNSRSEMNVSTLELGDSALYLCASSDFERGGDTQYFGPGTRLTVL.

The chain employs TRBV28 and TRBJ2-2, with TRBD1 matching over 7 bases. The CDR3 totals 15 residues. From germline, CDR1 is MDHEN and CDR2 SYDVKM. The trim removed 3 bases at V and 3 bases at J, leaving 4 bases unmatched. The CDR3 nucleotides are TGTGCCAGCAGTTTCGGGACAGACTACACCGGGGAGCTGTTTTTT. It translates to CASSFGTDYTGELFF. Combining the CDR3 with reference TRBV28 and TRBJ2-2 gives the whole variable domain DVKVTQSSRYLVKRTGEKVFLECVQDMDHENMFWYRQDPGLGLRLIYFSYDVKMKEKGDIPEGYSVSREKKERFSLILESASTNQTSMYLCASSFGTDYTGELFFGEGSRLTVL.

The V call is TRBV4-1, the J call TRBJ2-4; D might be TRBD1 (6 bases). The CDR3 is made up of 14 amino acids. V gave up 1 base and J gave up 5 bases, with 9 bases separating them. The germline gives CDR1 MGHRA, CDR2 YSYEKL. The CDR3 nucleotides are TGCGCCAGCAGCCAAGTGGCAGGGGAAAACATTCAGTACTTC. Its translation: CASSQVAGENIQYF.

The chain links TRBV6-1 to TRBJ2-1; 9 bases map to TRBD2. V lost 4 bases and J lost 4; bases outside the gene matches: 8. CDR1 is MNHNS and CDR2 is SASEGT in the germline V gene. This CDR3 region has 16 residues. CDR3 coding DNA: TGTGCCAGCAGTGCATCTCGGAGCGGGGGGTACAATGAGCAGTTCTTC. Its translation is CASSASRSGGYNEQFF.

The chain uses TRBV7-9 and TRBJ1-2; no definite D call. The V gene lost 7 bases and the J gene lost 4 bases, with 10 bases spanning the gap. The CDR3 extends over 12 amino acids. Per germline, CDR1 SEHNR and CDR2 FQNEAQ (reference sequence). The CDR3 sequence is CASTGDLYGYTF. In nucleotides, the CDR3 is TGTGCCAGCACGGGAGACCTCTATGGCTACACCTTC.

The chain combines TRBV2 with TRBJ2-1; 7 nucleotides align to TRBD2. The CDR3 contains 14 residues. Germline V CDR1 and CDR2: SNHLY, FYNNEI. V dropped 9 bases and J dropped 6; count of bases not matched to a gene: 11. CDR3 loop: CASLSERGLNEQFF. The CDR3 DNA reads TGTGCCAGTCTCTCGGAGCGGGGTCTCAATGAGCAGTTCTTC.